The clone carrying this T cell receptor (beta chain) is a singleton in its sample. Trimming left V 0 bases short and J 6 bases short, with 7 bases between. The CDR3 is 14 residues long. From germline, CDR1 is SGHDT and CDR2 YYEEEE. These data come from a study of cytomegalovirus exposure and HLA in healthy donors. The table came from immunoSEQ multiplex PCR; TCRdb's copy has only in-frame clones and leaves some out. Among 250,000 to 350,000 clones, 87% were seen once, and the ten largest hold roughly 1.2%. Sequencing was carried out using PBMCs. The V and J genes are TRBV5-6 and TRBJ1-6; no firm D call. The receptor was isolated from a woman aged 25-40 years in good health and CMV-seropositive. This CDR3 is CASSLGAGNSPLHF. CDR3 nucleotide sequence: TGTGCCAGCAGCTTGGGAGCAGGTAATTCACCCCTCCACTTT.